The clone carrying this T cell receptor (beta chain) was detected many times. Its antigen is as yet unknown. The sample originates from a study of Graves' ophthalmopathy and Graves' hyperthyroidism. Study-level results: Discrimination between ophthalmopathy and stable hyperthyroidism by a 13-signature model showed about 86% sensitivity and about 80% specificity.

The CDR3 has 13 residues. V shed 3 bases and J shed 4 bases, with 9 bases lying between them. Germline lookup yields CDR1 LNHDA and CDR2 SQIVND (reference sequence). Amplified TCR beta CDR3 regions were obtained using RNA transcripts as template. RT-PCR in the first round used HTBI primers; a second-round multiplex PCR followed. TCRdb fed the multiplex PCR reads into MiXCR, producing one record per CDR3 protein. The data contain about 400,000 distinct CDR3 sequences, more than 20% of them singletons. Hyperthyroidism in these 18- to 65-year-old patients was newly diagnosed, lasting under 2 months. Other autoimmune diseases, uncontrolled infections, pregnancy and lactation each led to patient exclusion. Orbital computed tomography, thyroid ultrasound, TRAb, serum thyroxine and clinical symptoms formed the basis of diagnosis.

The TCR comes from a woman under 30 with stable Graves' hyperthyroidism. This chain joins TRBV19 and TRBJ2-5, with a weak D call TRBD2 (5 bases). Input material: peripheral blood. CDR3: CASSISRGETQYF. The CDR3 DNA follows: TGTGCCAGTAGTATCTCCCGGGGAGAGACCCAGTACTTC.